Following are 13 T cell receptor beta chains from one sample sequenced in a study of cytomegalovirus exposure and HLA in healthy donors. PCR used 60 Vbeta primers and 13 Jbeta primers. TCRdb keeps only in-frame clones here, not all; method: immunoSEQ multiplex PCR. Of under 200,000 clones in the sample, 79% were seen once. The source material was PBMCs. The receptors originated from a woman in her 40s in good health and CMV-seronegative.

The gene calls are TRBV5-1 and TRBJ2-1; TRBD1 matches 10 bases. The CDR3 contains 16 residues. With V trimmed by 6 bases and J by 4 bases, 10 bases remained unmatched. The germline gives CDR1 SGHRS, CDR2 YFSETQ. CDR3 sequence (DNA): TGCGCCAGCACCGACCCGGACAGGGGGGCGTACAATGAGCAGTTCTTC. The encoded protein is CASTDPDRGAYNEQFF.

The V call is TRBV7-2, the J call TRBJ1-1; the match to TRBD1 covers 7 bases. The V and J ends lost 1 base and 10 bases, in that order; junction bases with no gene match: 6. The CDR3 totals 13 residues. CDR1 is SGHTA and CDR2 is FQGNSA in the germline V gene. The DNA of the CDR3 is TGTGCCAGCAGCTTAGGAGGGGGCGTAGGAGCTTTCTTT. Protein product: CASSLGGGVGAFF. The full variable domain, its missing parts supplied by reference TRBV7-2 and TRBJ1-1, is GAGVSQSPSNKVTEKGKDVELRCDPISGHTALYWYRQSLGQGLEFLIYFQGNSAPDKSGLPSDRFSAERTGGSVSTLTIQRTQQEDSAVYLCASSLGGGVGAFFGQGTRLTVV.

This chain joins TRBV5-1 and TRBJ2-1; TRBD2 might be the D (6 bases). The CDR3 length is 14 residues. V shed 3 bases and J shed 3 bases, with 10 bases lying between them. Per the germline V gene, CDR1 is SGHRS and CDR2 is YFSETQ. The CDR3 loop reads CASSSTRNYNEQFF. The DNA for the CDR3 is TGCGCCAGCAGCTCGACTAGGAACTACAATGAGCAGTTCTTC.

This clone was found a few times. V and J are TRBV2 and TRBJ1-1; a weak D match, TRBD1 (6 bases). V was trimmed by 5 bases and J by 3 bases, leaving 19 bases between them. CDR1 and CDR2 from the germline V gene are SNHLY and FYNNEI. This CDR3 has 16 amino acids. The CDR3 loop reads CASSRGYRDTDTEAFF. The CDR3 DNA is TGTGCCAGCAGTCGAGGATACCGGGACACGGACACTGAAGCTTTCTTT.

The chain has TRBV28 and TRBJ2-3; unclear D gene. V was trimmed by 8 bases and J by 0 bases, leaving 6 bases between them. CDR1 is MDHEN, CDR2 SYDVKM, per germline. The CDR3 runs to 12 residues. CDR3 residues: CASYSSTDTQYF. The DNA of the CDR3 is TGTGCCAGCTACTCTAGCACAGATACGCAGTATTTT.

This sequence joins TRBV7-3 and TRBJ2-1; 12 bases line up with TRBD2. Trimming cost V 5 bases and J 9 bases; bases outside gene matches: 2. This CDR3 comprises 13 residues. Germline V gives CDR1 SGHTA, CDR2 FQGTGA. CDR3 DNA sequence: TGTGCCAGCAGCATGGGACTAGCGGGTGAGCAGTTCTTC. It codes for CASSMGLAGEQFF.

There are a few counts of this clone. V gene TRBV6-6 combines with J gene TRBJ1-5; D is unclear. The ends were cut back, 7 bases at V and 9 bases at J, with 16 bases in the middle. The CDR3 runs to 13 residues. From germline, CDR1 is MNHNY and CDR2 SVGAGI (reference sequence). The CDR3 DNA reads as TGTGCCAGCACCGAAGACCGGAGGTGGCCCCAGCATTTT. Its translation: CASTEDRRWPQHF.

V and J are TRBV9 and TRBJ1-1; D unclear. Germline-derived CDR1 and CDR2 are SGDLS and YYNGEE. The CDR3 is made up of 13 amino acids. V was shortened by 2 bases and J by 1 base, with 6 bases between the two germline ends. The CDR3 sequence is CASSVTENTEAFF. The DNA of the CDR3 is TGTGCCAGCAGCGTTACAGAGAACACTGAAGCTTTCTTT.

The J gene is TRBJ2-1, the V gene TRBV7-8; 13 nucleotides align to TRBD2. The V segment lost 5 bases and the J segment 8 bases; nucleotides outside the gene matches: 6. CDR1 is SGHVS, CDR2 FQNEAQ, per germline. The CDR3 extends over 15 amino acids. CDR3 DNA sequence: TGTGCCAGCAGCCCGGGACTAGCGGGACTCGATGAGCAGTTCTTC. Protein sequence: CASSPGLAGLDEQFF.

To note about this clone: The same CDR3 arises from other DNA sequences in this sample as well. The rearrangement links TRBV27 to TRBJ1-4; D perhaps matches TRBD1 (6 bases). CDR1 is MNHEY and CDR2 is SMNVEV in the germline V gene (reference sequence). This CDR3 region has 14 residues. Trimming left V 6 bases short and J 8 bases short, with 16 bases between. The CDR3 DNA is TGTGCCAGCAGGTTACTCGACAGGAGCGAAAAACTGTTTTTT. Translation: CASRLLDRSEKLFF.

J is TRBJ2-3 and V is TRBV12-5; 13 bases map to TRBD2. The J segment lost 6 bases and the V segment lost 2 bases, leaving 8 bases of the junction unmatched. The CDR3 extends over 17 amino acids. Looked up from germline, CDR1 is LGHNT and CDR2 is FRNRAP. The CDR3 nucleotides read TGTGCTAGTGGTTTGATTACGGGACTAGCGGGGAGGGATACGCAGTATTTT. This gives the protein CASGLITGLAGRDTQYF.

This clone has a single count. The chain combines TRBV15 with TRBJ2-2, with a weak D call TRBD1 (5 bases). Trimming shortened V by 6 bases and J by 5 bases, and 13 bases separated the two germline ends. Germline V CDR1 and CDR2: LNHNV, YYDKDF (reference sequence). The CDR3 is 14 amino acids. Here the CDR3 reads CATRGEAGTGELFF. As DNA, the CDR3 is TGTGCCACCAGGGGCGAGGCAGGGACCGGGGAGCTGTTTTTT.

This rearrangement joins TRBV30 to TRBJ1-1, with a weak D call TRBD1 (6 bases). Germline V lookup: CDR1 GTSNPN, CDR2 SVGIG (reference sequence). The CDR3 is 14 residues long. Trimming left V 2 bases short and J 0 bases short, with 10 bases between. CDR3 coding DNA: TGTGCCTGGAGTCCTGGGACATTGAACACTGAAGCTTTCTTT. This gives the protein CAWSPGTLNTEAFF.